Each of the 28 T cell receptor beta chains below was sequenced from the same sample in a study of identifying expanded T cells in peripheral blood. Clones were sequenced by immunoSEQ multiplex PCR, and TCRdb holds only the in-frame ones, with some missing. The sample has about 63,000 clones, about 80% seen once. The sequenced material came from blood. These TCRs come from a person aged 18-69 years in good health.

This chain connects TRBV29-1 to TRBJ1-2, with 7 bases lining up with TRBD1. Per germline, CDR1 SQVTM and CDR2 ANQGSEA. The CDR3 contains 13 residues. V was pared by 7 bases and J by 6 bases, with 11 bases of the junction left unmatched. The CDR3 is CSANFGTVDGYTF. CDR3 bases: TGCAGCGCAAATTTCGGGACAGTGGATGGCTACACCTTC.

The rearrangement joins TRBV2 to TRBJ2-5; D gene unclear. The CDR3 has 11 residues. CDR1 is SNHLY and CDR2 is FYNNEI in the germline V gene. With 8 bases removed from V and 5 bases from J, the gap between germline ends came to 9 bases. The CDR3, as DNA: TGTGCCAGCGTCTACTCGGAGACCCAGTACTTC. Encoded protein: CASVYSETQYF.

The J gene is TRBJ1-2, the V gene TRBV5-3; 10 bases match TRBD1. TRBV5-3 is an ORF, and what it does is uncertain. J lost 4 bases, V lost 5 bases, and 8 bases had no gene match. The CDR3 has 15 amino acids. The CDR3 nucleotides are TGTGCCAGAAGGGCGACAGGGGGCTCTTGCTATGGCTACACCTTC. It specifies CARRATGGSCYGYTF.

This sequence joins TRBV7-8 and TRBJ1-2, with 7 nucleotides matching TRBD1. The ends lost 5 bases at V and 0 bases at J; junction bases unmatched: 6. This CDR3 spans 15 amino acids. Per germline, CDR1 SGHVS and CDR2 FQNEAQ. DNA for the CDR3: TGTGCCAGCAGCCGATGGACAGGCTCTAACTATGGCTACACCTTC. Its protein is CASSRWTGSNYGYTF.

The CDR3 sequence: CASSNGLAGAYNEQFF. CDR3 coding DNA: TGTGCCAGCAGCAATGGACTAGCGGGAGCTTACAATGAGCAGTTCTTC. V gene TRBV5-8 combines with J gene TRBJ2-1, with 13 bases identical to TRBD2. CDR1 SGHTS and CDR2 YDEGEE come from the germline V gene. Trimming cost V 4 bases and J 4 bases; bases outside gene matches: 5. The CDR3 length is 16 residues. Drawing the rest from reference TRBV5-8 and TRBJ2-1, the complete variable domain is EAGVTQSPTHLIKTRGQQATLRCSPISGHTSVYWYQQALGLGLQFLLWYDEGEERNRGNFPPRFSGRQFPNYSSELNVNALELEDSALYLCASSNGLAGAYNEQFFGPGTRLTVL.

The chain recombines TRBV4-3 with TRBJ2-7, with D unclear. There are 15 residues in the CDR3. Germline V gives CDR1 LGHNA, CDR2 YSLEER. Trimming took off 0 bases at V and 1 base at J, with 10 bases between the two ends. The CDR3 reads CASSQEIGFSYEQYF. The CDR3 region has the DNA TGCGCCAGCAGCCAAGAAATAGGGTTTTCCTACGAGCAGTACTTC.

This clone was observed a few times. The genes are TRBV10-3 and TRBJ2-7; TRBD2 agrees at 7 bases. The CDR3 extends over 13 amino acids. CDR1 and CDR2 (germline): ENHRY, SYGVKD. V was clipped by 8 bases and J by 5 bases; unmatched bases: 9. The CDR3 sequence: CAIRAGLNDEQYF. CDR3 DNA: TGTGCCATCCGGGCGGGACTAAACGACGAGCAGTACTTC.

This clone was detected only once. This chain links TRBV6-1 with TRBJ2-5, with a weak D call TRBD2 (6 bases). CDR3 size: 15 residues. Germline CDR1 and CDR2: MNHNS and SASEGT. V was clipped by 0 bases and J by 5 bases, with 13 bases between them. The CDR3 region has the DNA TGTGCCAGCAGTGAAGCGGTCACAGGAGGGGAGACCCAGTACTTC. It yields the protein CASSEAVTGGETQYF.

This sequence joins TRBV9 and TRBJ2-1; D is perhaps TRBD2 (6 bases). Per the germline V gene, CDR1 is SGDLS and CDR2 is YYNGEE. Trimming removed 4 bases from V and 8 bases from J, with 19 bases in between. CDR3 length: 15 amino acids. CDR3 DNA sequence: TGTGCCAGCAGCCCTCGTCTAGCGCTAAACGATGAGCAGTTCTTC. It translates to CASSPRLALNDEQFF.

V gene TRBV5-1 combines with J gene TRBJ2-1; TRBD2 agrees at 13 bases. Germline-derived CDR1 and CDR2 are SGHRS and YFSETQ. This CDR3 has 15 residues. J lost 9 bases, V lost 1 base, and 4 bases had no gene match. The CDR3 spells CASSLTSGGASEQFF. The CDR3, as DNA: TGCGCCAGCAGCTTGACTAGCGGGGGGGCAAGTGAGCAGTTCTTC.

J is TRBJ2-5 and V is TRBV5-6; 10 positions agree with TRBD2. Germline trimming cut 4 bases from V and 1 base from J; bases unmatched to any gene: 4. CDR1 is SGHDT and CDR2 is YYEEEE in the germline V gene. This CDR3 is 15 amino acids long. CDR3 DNA: TGTGCCAGCAGCGGGTCTAGCGGGAGCCAAGAGACCCAGTACTTC. The encoded protein is CASSGSSGSQETQYF.

The rearrangement joins TRBV7-9 to TRBJ1-1, with TRBD1 matching over 7 bases. Unmatched junction bases numbered 6, after V lost 0 bases and J lost 5 bases. Looked up from germline, CDR1 is SEHNR and CDR2 is FQNEAQ (reference sequence). This CDR3 is 15 amino acids long. In nucleotides, the CDR3 is TGTGCCAGCAGCTTAGCAAACGGCAGGGGGACTGAAGCTTTCTTT. It specifies CASSLANGRGTEAFF.

V and J are TRBV5-4 and TRBJ1-2; D perhaps matches TRBD1 (6 bases). CDR3 length equals 13 residues. V lost 4 bases and J lost 2, with 9 bases in between. Germline CDR1 is SGHNT and CDR2 is YYREEE (reference sequence). CDR3 DNA sequence: TGTGCCAGCAGCGGTACAGGGAACTATGGCTACACCTTC. It encodes CASSGTGNYGYTF.

In DNA, the CDR3 is TGCAGCGTTTCCTCGGGACAGGGGGCCTTAGAGACCCAGTACTTC. Translation: CSVSSGQGALETQYF. The chain links TRBV29-1 to TRBJ2-5, with 12 positions matching TRBD1. Germline-derived CDR1 and CDR2 are SQVTM and ANQGSEA. The CDR3 contains 15 residues. V dropped 5 bases and J dropped 4; count of bases not matched to a gene: 8.

The V gene is TRBV27, the J gene TRBJ2-1, with 7 nucleotides matching TRBD2. Germline CDR1 is MNHEY and CDR2 is SMNVEV (reference sequence). CDR3 size: 15 residues. V lost 3 bases and J lost 7; bases outside the gene matches: 9. CDR3 in amino acids: CASSFDRLANNEQFF. The CDR3 region has the DNA TGTGCCAGCAGTTTTGATAGACTAGCCAATAATGAGCAGTTCTTC.

The CDR3 DNA is TGTGCCAGTAGTATCTATTTAACCGGCACAGATACGCAGTATTTT. Its protein product is CASSIYLTGTDTQYF. The rearrangement uses TRBV19 and TRBJ2-3; unclear D gene. CDR3 size: 15 residues. V lost 3 bases and J lost 1, with 11 bases in between. Germline assignment: CDR1 LNHDA and CDR2 SQIVND (reference sequence).

J is TRBJ2-3 and V is TRBV5-4; the D gene is possibly TRBD2 (6 bases). V was cut by 5 bases and J by 1 base, with 8 bases left in between. The V gene's germline CDR1 is SGHNT and CDR2 YYREEE (reference sequence). The CDR3 is 13 amino acids. CDR3 in amino acids: CASRVAGTDTQYF. CDR3 sequence (DNA): TGTGCCAGCAGGGTAGCGGGCACAGATACGCAGTATTTT.

This chain joins TRBV5-4 and TRBJ2-3; D remains ambiguous. CDR3 length: 14 residues. CDR1 and CDR2 from the germline V gene are SGHNT and YYREEE (reference sequence). V gave up 1 base and J gave up 0 bases, with 6 bases separating them. CDR3 protein: CASSLQLSTDTQYF. CDR3 DNA sequence: TGTGCCAGCAGCTTGCAGCTTAGCACAGATACGCAGTATTTT.

The chain recombines TRBV19 with TRBJ1-1; unclear D gene. The CDR3 is 13 residues long. In germline, CDR1 is LNHDA, CDR2 SQIVND (reference sequence). Trimming removed 5 bases from V and 7 bases from J, with 14 bases in between. This CDR3 is CASSERNFGEAFF. In nucleotides, the CDR3 is TGTGCCAGTAGTGAAAGGAATTTCGGTGAAGCTTTCTTT.

This clone was seen repeatedly, ten times or more. This chain joins TRBV2 and TRBJ1-5; TRBD1 matches at 7 bases. The trim removed 4 bases at V and 3 bases at J, leaving 6 bases unmatched. CDR1 and CDR2 from the germline V gene are SNHLY and FYNNEI. The CDR3 is 15 amino acids. CDR3 region: CASSVGDSANQPQHF. CDR3 in DNA: TGTGCCAGCAGTGTTGGGGACAGTGCCAATCAGCCCCAGCATTTT. The full variable domain, its missing parts supplied by reference TRBV2 and TRBJ1-5, is EPEVTQTPSHQVTQMGQEVILRCVPISNHLYFYWYRQILGQKVEFLVSFYNNEISEKSEIFDDQFSVERPDGSNFTLKIRSTKLEDSAMYFCASSVGDSANQPQHFGDGTRLSIL.

The chain has TRBV25-1 and TRBJ1-1; tentative D call: TRBD1 (5 bases). The V end lost 0 bases, the J end lost 4 bases, and 9 bases lay between the germline ends. The CDR3 loop spans 14 amino acids. Per the germline V gene, CDR1 is MGHDK and CDR2 is SYGVNS. Here the CDR3 DNA reads TGTGCCAGCAGTGAATATTTAGACAGCACTGAAGCTTTCTTT. Its translation is CASSEYLDSTEAFF.

The chain employs TRBV27 and TRBJ2-5; TRBD2 matches at 8 bases. After removal of 0 bases from V and 5 bases from J, the junction contained 2 bases not matched to a gene. CDR1 MNHEY and CDR2 SMNVEV come from the germline V gene (reference sequence). The CDR3 has 14 residues. The CDR3 is CASSLSGLVETQYF. In nucleotides, the CDR3 is TGTGCCAGCAGTTTATCGGGACTAGTGGAGACCCAGTACTTC.

The chain uses TRBV4-3 and TRBJ2-3; 13 positions agree with TRBD2. CDR1 is LGHNA, CDR2 YSLEER, per germline. The CDR3 has 17 residues. Losses at the gene ends were 2 bases for V and 4 bases for J; bases not matched to a gene: 6. The CDR3 loop is CASSQLGLAGVADTQYF. In nucleotides, the CDR3 is TGCGCCAGCAGCCAACTCGGACTAGCGGGAGTGGCAGATACGCAGTATTTT.

In DNA, the CDR3 is TGTGCCAGCAGTTCTGGTCCGGGGCCCACAGATACGCAGTATTTT. Translation: CASSSGPGPTDTQYF. The V gene is TRBV6-5, the J gene TRBJ2-3; D tentatively fits TRBD1 or TRBD2 (5 bases each). Germline V gives CDR1 MNHEY, CDR2 SVGAGI. The CDR3 totals 15 residues. V was cut by 4 bases and J by 2 bases, with 13 bases left in between.

Within the sample, this clone is medium-sized. The rearrangement links TRBV13 to TRBJ2-2; 9 bases line up with TRBD2. The germline V gene encodes CDR1 PRHDT and CDR2 FYEKMQ (reference sequence). There are 15 residues in the CDR3. J was trimmed by 5 bases and V by 5 bases; bases with no gene match: 6. CDR3 nucleotides: TGTGCCAGCAGCGAAGCGGGGGGATTTACCGGGGAGCTGTTTTTT. This translates into CASSEAGGFTGELFF.

The chain carries TRBV11-2 and TRBJ2-4, with D possibly matching TRBD2 (5 bases). With 1 base removed from V and 0 bases from J, the gap between germline ends came to 7 bases. CDR1 SGHAT and CDR2 FQNNGV come from the germline V gene. The CDR3 runs 15 residues. The CDR3 sequence is CASSLGGLAKNIQYF. Written as DNA, the CDR3 is TGTGCCAGCAGCTTAGGCGGGTTAGCCAAAAACATTCAGTACTTC.

This clone was seen a few times. J is TRBJ1-2 and V is TRBV7-2, with TRBD1 matching over 7 bases. Trimming at V came to 5 bases and at J to 7 bases, leaving 10 bases not matched to a gene. This CDR3 spans 14 amino acids. Per germline, CDR1 SGHTA and CDR2 FQGNSA. Written as DNA, the CDR3 is TGTGCCAGCAGCCCCCCTGGAGGGGACAGTGGCTACACCTTC. The encoded protein is CASSPPGGDSGYTF. The full variable domain, rest sourced from reference TRBV7-2 and TRBJ1-2, is GAGVSQSPSNKVTEKGKDVELRCDPISGHTALYWYRQSLGQGLEFLIYFQGNSAPDKSGLPSDRFSAERTGGSVSTLTIQRTQQEDSAVYLCASSPPGGDSGYTFGSGTRLTVV.

This clone was seen only once. DNA for the CDR3: TGTGCCGGGGGGAGCAGTTTATTCACTGAAGCTTTCTTT. As protein: CAGGSSLFTEAFF. This chain connects TRBV30 to TRBJ1-1, with TRBD1 as a possible D gene (5 bases). The CDR3 runs 13 residues. Germline V gene sequence: CDR1 GTSNPN, CDR2 SVGIG (reference sequence). Trimming pared 8 bases from V and 4 bases from J, leaving 17 bases between.